This TCR beta chain was found in a study of shared clonotypes between healthy human individuals. The data were produced by immunoSEQ multiplex PCR, yet TCRdb's version contains in-frame clones alone and is incomplete. In the table there are 700,000 to 950,000 clones, just over 95% of which are singletons. The V and J ends lost 9 bases and 8 bases, in that order; junction bases with no gene match: 11. From germline, CDR1 is MNHEY and CDR2 SMNVEV (reference sequence). The CDR3 length is 14 residues. Naive CD8 cells, CD45RO-negative and positively selected for CCR7, excluded terminally differentiated effector memory CD45RA+ cells.

Material: naive CD8+ T cells sorted from blood. This receptor was identified in a man aged 25 to 40 in good health. The V call is TRBV27, the J call TRBJ1-4, with TRBD1 matching over 8 bases. The CDR3 is CASTGGTGGEKLFF. The CDR3 DNA is TGTGCCAGTACTGGAGGGACAGGTGGCGAAAAACTGTTTTTT. The full variable domain, in which reference TRBV27 and TRBJ1-4 provide the parts outside the CDR3, is EAQVTQNPRYLITVTGKKLTVTCSQNMNHEYMSWYRQDPGLGLRQIYYSMNVEVTDKGDVPEGYKVSRKEKRNFPLILESPSPNQTSLYFCASTGGTGGEKLFFGSGTQLSVL.